The source of this T cell receptor (beta chain) is a study of CD8+CD57+ T cells in acquired aplastic anemia. In the study overall: Sorted CD4+ and CD8+ cells yielded about 3 ug of DNA on average. Some 9.9 million reads were obtained on average for healthy donor CD4+ cells.

The study, taken as a whole, reports: Levels of CD8+ Simpson's diversity were not significantly distinct in patients versus controls. Under 35 was the count of CD8+ CDR3 sequences that patients shared with controls.

Germline CDR1 SGHVS, CDR2 FQNEAQ. The CDR3 is 16 residues long. Trimming left V 2 bases short and J 1 base short, with 14 bases between. Investigators profiled TCR beta VDJ and CDR3 from genomic DNA template. One entry per CDR3 protein, called by TCRdb with MiXCR from the reads. Of 150,000 to 200,000 distinct CDR3 sequences listed, about 64% were seen once; the top ten hold roughly 44%. On this clonotype itself: Its antigen is unidentified.

Source material: sorted CD4+, CD8+, or CD8+CD57+ T cells (not recorded which) from PBMCs. The receptor was isolated from a human donor in good health. V is TRBV7-8 and J is TRBJ1-1, with D hard to call. CDR3 coding DNA: TGTGCCAGCAGCTTAAATCCGGGCTCCGGGAACACTGAAGCTTTCTTT. Encoded protein: CASSLNPGSGNTEAFF.